This is a list of T cell receptor beta chains from one sample in a study of T cell repertoires in cytomegalovirus infection. Their antigens remain unidentified. Each CDR3 protein is one row after TCRdb ran MiXCR on the reads. The sample shows about 890,000 distinct CDR3 sequences, around 32% of them seen only once. Here the sequenced sample was cultured CD8+ T cells from PBMCs, taken from culture after CMV antigen stimulation. These receptors all come from a human donor in good health (CMV status not recorded). Some clones in this sample may be carry-over from other donors' samples. The CDR3 runs from the conserved cysteine through the conserved F or W. Fields, in order: J gene, V gene, CDR3 protein.

>TRBJ2-3|TRBV20-1
CSASGPPYSTDTQYF
>TRBJ1-4|TRBV2
CASTTLQAANEKLFF
>TRBJ2-3|TRBV15
CATSKTSAGDTQYF
>TRBJ2-2|TRBV27
CASSFTRDSLTGELFF
>TRBJ2-4|TRBV7-6
CASSRRGRSWAKNIQYF
>TRBJ2-1|TRBV27
CASSQHHNEQFF
>TRBJ2-6|TRBV4-2
CASSPTIGGSGANVLTF
>TRBJ1-5|TRBV20-1
CSARLPYDNQPQHF
>TRBJ1-2|TRBV5-1
CASSLRPTEGPNYGYTF
>TRBJ2-1|TRBV6-5
CASSLSGSFSPPYNEQFF
>TRBJ2-3|TRBV24-1
CATSDGTSGGRYTQYF
>TRBJ1-2|TRBV4-2
CASSQDGGHGDGYTF